What follows are 32 T cell receptor beta chains derived from one specimen sequenced in a study of T cells after yellow fever vaccination. MiXCR was run by TCRdb on the 5' RACE reads, yielding one entry per CDR3 protein. The sample yields 500,000 to 650,000 distinct CDR3 sequences, about 12% seen once. Sequenced material: PBMCs, taken on the day of the yellow fever booster vaccination. These receptors came from a man aged 25-45 years who received the YFV17D yellow fever vaccine.

The chain has TRBV10-3 and TRBJ1-4; D unresolved. This CDR3 region has 15 residues. V was clipped by 0 bases and J by 8 bases, with 13 bases between them. The germline gives CDR1 ENHRY, CDR2 SYGVKD. This CDR3 is CAISESEQTVEKLFF. Written as DNA, the CDR3 is TGTGCCATCAGTGAGTCCGAACAAACGGTGGAAAAACTGTTTTTT.

The chain links TRBV28 to TRBJ2-7; D remains unclear. Trimming took off 1 base at V and 3 bases at J, with 13 bases between the two ends. Germline lookup yields CDR1 MDHEN and CDR2 SYDVKM. CDR3 length: 15 amino acids. The chain's CDR3 is CASSLSGARFYEQYF. The CDR3 nucleotides are TGTGCCAGCAGTTTATCGGGCGCAAGGTTCTACGAGCAGTACTTC.

This clonotype was seen at least ten times. The rearrangement links TRBV6-2 or TRBV6-3 to TRBJ2-5, with D possibly being TRBD1 or TRBD2 (5 bases each). Germline CDR1 reads MNHEY; CDR2 reads SVGEGT. The CDR3 contains 15 residues. Trimming cost V 2 bases and J 1 base, with 11 bases left between them. The CDR3 sequence is CASSYPGTAQETQYF. The CDR3 DNA is TGTGCCAGCAGTTACCCCGGGACCGCCCAAGAGACCCAGTACTTC.

This clonotype was found a few times. The V call is TRBV9, the J call TRBJ1-4, with 7 bases aligning to TRBD1. The CDR3 runs to 15 residues. The germline CDR1 and CDR2 sequences are SGDLS and YYNGEE. The J segment lost 6 bases and the V segment lost 3 bases, leaving 8 bases of the junction unmatched. CDR3 bases: TGTGCCAGCAGCGCAGGACAGGTTATCTATGAAAAACTGTTTTTT. This codes for CASSAGQVIYEKLFF. The full variable domain, rest sourced from reference TRBV9 and TRBJ1-4, is DSGVTQTPKHLITATGQRVTLRCSPRSGDLSVYWYQQSLDQGLQFLIQYYNGEERAKGNILERFSAQQFPDLHSELNLSSLELGDSALYFCASSAGQVIYEKLFFGSGTQLSVL.

The chain uses TRBV4-3 and TRBJ1-2; D remains unclear. CDR3 length equals 17 residues. Trimming stripped 0 bases from V and 1 base from J, with 15 bases between. From germline, CDR1 is LGHNA and CDR2 YSLEER. This CDR3 reads CASSQDPWGKINYGYTF. The CDR3 nucleotides read TGCGCCAGCAGCCAAGATCCGTGGGGAAAGATTAACTATGGCTACACCTTC.

This chain joins TRBV4-3 and TRBJ1-5; no clear D gene. Germline V gives CDR1 LGHNA, CDR2 YSLEER. The CDR3 contains 15 residues. Between the trimmed V and J ends, which lost 0 bases and 4 bases, there was a span of 10 bases. CDR3 loop: CASSQDLAGNQPQHF. DNA of the CDR3: TGCGCCAGCAGCCAAGATCTGGCAGGTAATCAGCCCCAGCATTTT.

The chain employs TRBV4-3 and TRBJ1-1; D is uncertain. Trimming cost V 0 bases and J 9 bases, with 8 bases left between them. The CDR3 contains 12 residues. Germline assignment: CDR1 LGHNA and CDR2 YSLEER. The CDR3 sequence is CASSQDRSQAFF. In DNA form, the CDR3 reads TGCGCCAGCAGCCAAGATCGGTCACAAGCTTTCTTT.

This clonotype turned up a few times. The rearrangement links TRBV7-9 to TRBJ2-7; 8 nucleotides match TRBD1. The trim removed 4 bases at V and 2 bases at J, leaving 7 bases unmatched. Germline CDR1 SEHNR, CDR2 FQNEAQ (reference sequence). This CDR3 is built from 15 residues. The CDR3 DNA follows: TGTGCCAGCAGCTCCGTGGACAGGGCAGCCTACGAGCAGTACTTC. Its protein product is CASSSVDRAAYEQYF.

The chain uses TRBV5-1 and TRBJ1-2; D is possibly TRBD1 (6 bases). This CDR3 spans 15 amino acids. Looked up from germline, CDR1 is SGHRS and CDR2 is YFSETQ. The ends were cut back, 0 bases at V and 5 bases at J, with 14 bases in the middle. CDR3 loop: CASSLDAGTSYGYTF. In nucleotides, the CDR3 is TGCGCCAGCAGCTTGGACGCCGGGACATCTTATGGCTACACCTTC.

This clonotype showed up just a few times. The rearrangement links TRBV20-1 to TRBJ1-5; 10 bases match TRBD1. The germline CDR1 and CDR2 sequences are DFQATT and SNEGSKA (reference sequence). The CDR3 spans 14 residues. J was trimmed by 7 bases and V by 3 bases; bases with no gene match: 6. For the CDR3, the DNA is TGCAGTGCTAGTTGGACAGGGGGTACCCAGCCCCAGCATTTT. It codes for CSASWTGGTQPQHF.

This chain links TRBV18 with TRBJ2-7; 10 nucleotides align to TRBD2. The trim removed 5 bases at V and 6 bases at J, leaving 7 bases unmatched. The CDR3 is made up of 14 amino acids. Per the germline V gene, CDR1 is KGHSH and CDR2 is LQKENI. The CDR3 region is CASSTLAGVIEQYF. As DNA, the CDR3 is TGTGCCAGCTCAACCCTAGCGGGAGTAATCGAGCAGTACTTC.

This clonotype was observed a few times. The J gene is TRBJ2-7, the V gene TRBV7-2, with 8 positions matching TRBD1. J gave up 5 bases and V 5 bases, and 11 bases lay outside the gene matches. The CDR3 covers 15 residues. CDR1 is SGHTA and CDR2 is FQGNSA in the germline V gene. This chain's CDR3 is CASSDSGTGRHEQYF. CDR3 nucleotide sequence: TGTGCCAGCAGCGACTCCGGGACAGGAAGACACGAGCAGTACTTC.

Regarding this clonotype: Compared with germline, one end of the junction differs, possibly owing to a read error. This rearrangement joins TRBV18 to TRBJ2-5, with D possibly matching TRBD2 (6 bases). Germline CDR1 reads KGHSH; CDR2 reads LQKENI. This CDR3 is built from 18 residues. The CDR3 sequence: CASSPPNRVAVDQETQYF. CDR3 DNA: TGTGCCAGCTCACCCCCAAATCGGGTAGCGGTGGACCAGGAGACCCAGTACTTC.

For this clonotype: The germline gene is not matched at one end of the junction; a read error may be the cause. The chain has TRBV5-1 and TRBJ2-5; D might be TRBD2 (5 bases). Germline values: CDR1 SGHRS, CDR2 YFSETQ. CDR3 length: 14 amino acids. CDR3 nucleotides: TGCGCCATCAGCTCCGGGATTAGCAAAGAGACCCAGTACTTC. It codes for CAISSGISKETQYF.

Only a few counts were recorded for this clonotype. The chain carries TRBV12-5 and TRBJ2-2; no firm D call. Between the trimmed V and J ends, which lost 1 base and 7 bases, there was a span of 4 bases. This CDR3 contains 12 residues. CDR1 is LGHNT and CDR2 is FRNRAP in the germline V gene. The CDR3 protein is CASGLGSGELFF. In DNA form, the CDR3 reads TGTGCTAGTGGTTTGGGGAGCGGGGAGCTGTTTTTT.

CDR3 in amino acids: CASSLDNRGSPQHF. Here the CDR3 DNA reads TGTGCCAGCAGTTTAGATAACAGGGGATCGCCCCAGCATTTT. The rearrangement links TRBV12-3 or TRBV12-4 to TRBJ1-5, with 7 positions matching TRBD1. V trimming: 1 base; J trimming: 9 bases; junction bases outside the gene matches: 6. This CDR3 is built from 14 residues.

This chain links TRBV20-1 with TRBJ2-1; 10 bases match TRBD2. In germline, CDR1 is DFQATT, CDR2 SNEGSKA (reference sequence). This CDR3 is built from 16 residues. Trimming cost V 0 bases and J 10 bases; bases outside gene matches: 12. CDR3 in DNA: TGCAGTGCTAGAGATTGGGGACTAGCGTCCGCTTCCGAGCAGTTCTTC. This sequence encodes CSARDWGLASASEQFF.

The rearrangement joins TRBV20-1 to TRBJ1-1; D possibly corresponds to TRBD1 (5 bases). With 6 bases removed from V and 2 bases from J, the gap between germline ends came to 10 bases. The length of the CDR3 is 12 residues. The germline V gene has CDR1 DFQATT and CDR2 SNEGSKA (reference sequence). The CDR3 bases are TGCAGTGCCGTCGGGACCAACACTGAAGCTTTCTTT. It codes for CSAVGTNTEAFF.

V gene TRBV5-4 combines with J gene TRBJ2-7; D possibly corresponds to TRBD2 (6 bases). In germline, CDR1 is SGHNT, CDR2 YYREEE (reference sequence). Trimming took 1 base from V and 7 from J, leaving 12 bases between them. This CDR3 is 13 amino acids long. Here the CDR3 DNA reads TGTGCCAGCAGCTTGAGAGAGGCGGGGGAGCAGTACTTC. Translating gives CASSLREAGEQYF. The full variable domain, in which reference TRBV5-4 and TRBJ2-7 provide the parts outside the CDR3, is ETGVTQSPTHLIKTRGQQVTLRCSSQSGHNTVSWYQQALGQGPQFIFQYYREEENGRGNFPPRFSGLQFPNYSSELNVNALELDDSALYLCASSLREAGEQYFGPGTRLTVT.

This clonotype was counted a few times. The chain uses TRBV5-1 and TRBJ2-4; D ambiguous. The CDR3 runs 14 residues. The V gene's germline CDR1 is SGHRS and CDR2 YFSETQ. Trimming removed 4 bases from V and 0 bases from J, with 8 bases in between. DNA of the CDR3: TGCGCCAGCAGCCCGGCGCTAGCCAAAAACATTCAGTACTTC. Translated, it gives CASSPALAKNIQYF.

This clonotype was seen more than once but under ten times. The rearrangement links TRBV5-1 to TRBJ1-4; no firm D call. Trimming took off 2 bases at V and 2 bases at J, with 10 bases between the two ends. The CDR3 consists of 15 residues. Germline V gene sequence: CDR1 SGHRS, CDR2 YFSETQ. The CDR3 here is CASSFRGGTNEKLFF. CDR3 bases: TGCGCCAGCAGCTTCAGAGGCGGGACTAATGAAAAACTGTTTTTT.

In DNA, the CDR3 is TGCAGCGTTGTGGGACAGGGGGGCAATGAGCAGTTCTTC. It codes for CSVVGQGGNEQFF. The J gene is TRBJ2-1, the V gene TRBV29-1, with 11 positions matching TRBD1. The CDR3 is 13 amino acids. Germline lookup yields CDR1 SQVTM and CDR2 ANQGSEA. J lost 6 bases, V lost 4 bases, and 2 bases had no gene match.

The sample holds a few counts of this clonotype. The chain couples TRBV6-5 to TRBJ2-3, with 7 nucleotides matching TRBD2. V shed 1 base, J shed 2 bases, and the junction held 6 bases outside the gene matches. Germline V gives CDR1 MNHEY, CDR2 SVGAGI. The CDR3 is 16 residues long. The CDR3 loop is CASSYWASGNTDTQYF. The CDR3 DNA sequence: TGTGCCAGCAGTTACTGGGCTAGCGGCAACACAGATACGCAGTATTTT.

The chain has TRBV12-3 or TRBV12-4 and TRBJ2-6; no clear D. This CDR3 has 15 residues. Trimming pared 6 bases from V and 1 base from J, leaving 10 bases between. CDR3 sequence: CASSPTISGANVLTF. CDR3 nucleotide sequence: TGTGCCAGCAGCCCTACAATTTCTGGGGCCAACGTCCTGACTTTC.

This clonotype was recorded at least ten times. One end of the junction varies from germline; a read error may be responsible. The chain uses TRBV29-1 and TRBJ1-1; D unclear. Germline-derived CDR1 and CDR2 are SQVTM and ANQGSEA. This CDR3 contains 11 residues. This CDR3 is CSVEGRTEAFF. The CDR3 bases are TGCAGCGTCGAAGGGCGCACTGAAGCTTTCTTT.

This clonotype was seen more than once but under ten times. The chain recombines TRBV20-1 with TRBJ1-1, with D hard to call. V gave up 0 bases and J gave up 4 bases, with 9 bases separating them. The CDR3 has 13 residues. From germline, CDR1 is DFQATT and CDR2 SNEGSKA (reference sequence). The CDR3, as DNA: TGCAGTGCTAGAGATGATGGGGTCACTGAAGCTTTCTTT. This sequence encodes CSARDDGVTEAFF.

There are a few counts of this clonotype. This chain connects TRBV20-1 to TRBJ1-2; possible D gene TRBD1, 5 bases. V was clipped by 3 bases and J by 8 bases, with 13 bases between them. The CDR3 spans 12 residues. Looked up from germline, CDR1 is DFQATT and CDR2 is SNEGSKA (reference sequence). CDR3 residues: CSARGRGEGYTF. CDR3 coding DNA: TGCAGTGCTAGGGGGCGAGGGGAGGGCTACACCTTC.

This clonotype has a handful of counts. The chain combines TRBV5-4 with TRBJ2-1; D may match TRBD1 or TRBD2 (5 bases each). Trimming cost V 2 bases and J 2 bases, with 20 bases left between them. The CDR3 covers 18 residues. Germline loops: CDR1 SGHNT, CDR2 YYREEE (reference sequence). The CDR3 loop reads CASSFNGGGRQAYNEQFF. In DNA, the CDR3 is TGTGCCAGCAGCTTCAACGGTGGGGGTCGACAAGCCTACAATGAGCAGTTCTTC.

The chain links TRBV7-8 to TRBJ2-7; tentatively, D is TRBD2 (7 bases). The CDR3 runs to 17 residues. CDR1 and CDR2 (germline): SGHVS, FQNEAQ. V was clipped by 4 bases and J by 3 bases, with 22 bases between them. The CDR3 DNA reads as TGTGCCAGCAGCTCACCCGGGGAGGGGGACTTGAACTACGAGCAGTACTTC. Protein sequence: CASSSPGEGDLNYEQYF.

This clonotype came up a few times. This chain links TRBV5-4 with TRBJ2-7; D gene uncertain. The germline V and J ends were trimmed by 4 bases and 3 bases, with 11 bases remaining between them. CDR3 length: 13 amino acids. Germline CDR1 reads SGHNT; CDR2 reads YYREEE (reference sequence). CDR3 nucleotides: TGTGCCAGCAGCACAACCGGTCTCTACGAGCAGTACTTC. This encodes CASSTTGLYEQYF.

This clonotype has more than one count but fewer than ten. J is TRBJ2-3 and V is TRBV6-5; unclear D gene. With 0 bases removed from V and 0 bases from J, the gap between germline ends came to 10 bases. Germline CDR1 MNHEY, CDR2 SVGAGI. This CDR3 has 16 amino acids. CDR3 nucleotide sequence: TGTGCCAGCAGTTACTCGAAGGGCCGCAGCACAGATACGCAGTATTTT. This translates into CASSYSKGRSTDTQYF.

V and J are TRBV7-8 and TRBJ2-6; D gene unclear. The CDR3 is made up of 17 amino acids. Germline CDR1 and CDR2: SGHVS and FQNEAQ. V lost 0 bases, J lost 0 bases, and 9 bases lay in between. The CDR3 sequence is CASSLAGLLSGANVLTF. In nucleotides, the CDR3 is TGTGCCAGCAGCTTAGCTGGGCTTCTCTCTGGGGCCAACGTCCTGACTTTC.